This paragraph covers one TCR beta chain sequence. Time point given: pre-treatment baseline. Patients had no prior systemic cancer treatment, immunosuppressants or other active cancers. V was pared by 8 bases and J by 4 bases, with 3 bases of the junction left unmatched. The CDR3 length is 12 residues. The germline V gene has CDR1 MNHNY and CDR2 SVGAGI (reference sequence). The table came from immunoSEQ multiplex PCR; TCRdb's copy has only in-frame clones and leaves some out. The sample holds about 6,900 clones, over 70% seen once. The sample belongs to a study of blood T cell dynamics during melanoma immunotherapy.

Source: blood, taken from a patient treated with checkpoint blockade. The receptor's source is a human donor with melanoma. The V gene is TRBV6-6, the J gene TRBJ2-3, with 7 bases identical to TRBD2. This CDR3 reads CASGTSADTQYF. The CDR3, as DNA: TGTGCCAGCGGAACTAGCGCAGATACGCAGTATTTT.